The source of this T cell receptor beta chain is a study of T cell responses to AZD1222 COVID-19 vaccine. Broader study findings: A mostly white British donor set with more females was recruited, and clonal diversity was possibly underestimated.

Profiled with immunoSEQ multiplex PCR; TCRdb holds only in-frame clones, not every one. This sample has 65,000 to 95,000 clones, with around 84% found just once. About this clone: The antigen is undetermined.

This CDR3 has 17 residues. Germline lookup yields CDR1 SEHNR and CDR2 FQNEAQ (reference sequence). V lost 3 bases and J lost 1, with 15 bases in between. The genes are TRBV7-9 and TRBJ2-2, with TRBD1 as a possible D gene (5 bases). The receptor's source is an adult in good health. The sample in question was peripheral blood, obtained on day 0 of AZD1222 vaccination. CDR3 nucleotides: TGTGCCAGCAGCTTTGGGGCAGGGCAGGAGAACACCGGGGAGCTGTTTTTT. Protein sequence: CASSFGAGQENTGELFF.